The clone carrying this T cell receptor beta chain was seen at least ten times. Together with thyroid ultrasound, orbital computed tomography, serum thyroxine and TRAb, clinical symptoms were used for diagnoses. These data originate in a study of T cells in Graves' hyperthyroidism and ophthalmopathy. TCR beta CDR3 sequences were amplified from RNA transcripts. HTBI primers were the set used in a first-round RT-PCR of the TCR CDR3. A single record per CDR3 protein comes from TCRdb applying MiXCR to the multiplex PCR reads. The data show approximately 210,000 distinct CDR3 sequences, 17% seen once. The TCR sequence derives from a man aged 50 to 60 with Graves' hyperthyroidism. The sequenced sample consisted of blood.

The CDR3 bases are TGTGCCTGGAAACAGGGTACGACAGATACGCAGTATTTT. It translates to CAWKQGTTDTQYF. The V call is TRBV30, the J call TRBJ2-3; tentatively, D is TRBD1 (6 bases). Germline V gene data show CDR1 as GTSNPN and CDR2 as SVGIG (reference sequence). This CDR3 is 13 amino acids long. Trimming took 4 bases from V and 3 from J, leaving 11 bases between them.